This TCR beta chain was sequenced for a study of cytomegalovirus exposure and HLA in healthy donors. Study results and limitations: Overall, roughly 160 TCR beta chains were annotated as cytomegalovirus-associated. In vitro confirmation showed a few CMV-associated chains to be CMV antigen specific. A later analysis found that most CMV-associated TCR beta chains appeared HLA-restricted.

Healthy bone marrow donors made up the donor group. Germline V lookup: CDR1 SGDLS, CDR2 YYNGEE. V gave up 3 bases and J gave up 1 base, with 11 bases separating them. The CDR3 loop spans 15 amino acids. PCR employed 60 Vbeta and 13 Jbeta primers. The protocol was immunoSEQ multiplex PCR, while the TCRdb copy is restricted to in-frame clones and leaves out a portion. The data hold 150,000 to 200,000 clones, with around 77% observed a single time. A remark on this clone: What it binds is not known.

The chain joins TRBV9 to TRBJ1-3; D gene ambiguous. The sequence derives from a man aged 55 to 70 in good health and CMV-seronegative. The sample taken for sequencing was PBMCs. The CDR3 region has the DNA TGTGCCAGCAGCGCCTCCGGGGATTCTGGAAACACCATATATTTT. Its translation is CASSASGDSGNTIYF.